This T cell receptor beta chain was retrieved from a study of OX40 agonist ivuxolimab in advanced cancers. At the level of the study: An agonistic human IgG2 monoclonal antibody against OX40 (CD134) was given. A male proportion of 70% to 90% was recorded, with mean age approximately 64 years and range about 20 to 90.

Clones were read by immunoSEQ multiplex PCR, and TCRdb kept only the in-frame ones, dropping some. Of more than 65,000 clones detected, about 83% appear once; the ten largest clones hold approximately 25%. The V end was cut by 0 bases, the J end by 2 bases, with 8 bases between. The CDR3 totals 15 residues. CDR1 SEHNR and CDR2 FQNEAQ come from the germline V gene (reference sequence). The sequences come from CD4+ or CD8+ T cells sorted from blood, collected in a trial of the OX40 agonist ivuxolimab. The chain couples TRBV7-9 to TRBJ1-3, with D uncertain. This receptor was obtained from an adult with an advanced solid tumor such as melanoma, head and neck, liver or kidney cancer. The CDR3 DNA follows: TGTGCCAGCAGCTTAGCCGGCGCGCCTGGAAACACCATATATTTT. Amino acids: CASSLAGAPGNTIYF.